This TCR beta chain emerged from a study of blood T cell repertoires in COVID-19. Study-level background: The origin of the acute and convalescent COVID-19 samples was the United States, Italy and Spain. Sources were T cells, B-cell-depleted T cells, or PBMCs; the material itself was cDNA or gDNA.

How the authors handled the data: Amplification of reference gene primers was used by the study to estimate nucleated cell counts. TCRdb keeps only in-frame clones here, not all; method: immunoSEQ multiplex PCR. That table furnishes V, J and clone size, whereas the DNA furnished D and trimming. The sample lists roughly 250,000 clones, over 75% occurring once. A single count supports this clone. V was clipped by 0 bases and J by 13 bases; unmatched bases: 12. Germline CDR1 reads MGHRA; CDR2 reads YSYEKL. The CDR3 consists of 15 residues. This clonotype was obtained from a human donor in a cohort sampled during active COVID-19. The sample was peripheral blood. V and J are TRBV4-1 and TRBJ2-5; 9 bases are a match to TRBD1. The CDR3 bases are TGCGCCAGCAGCCAAGATCGGGACAGGGAACGGGCGCTGTACTTC. Translating it yields CASSQDRDRERALYF.